One and the same sample provided the 24 T cell receptor beta chains below, sequenced in a study of control samples from healthy donors and cancer patients. Some clones are missing from TCRdb's copy, which holds only in-frame ones; the method was immunoSEQ multiplex PCR. Of some 98,000 clones in the sample, around 85% were seen once. Material: PBMCs. These receptors all stem from a man between 65 and 85 years old with lung cancer.

The chain employs TRBV20-1 and TRBJ2-7; 11 bases agree with TRBD2. Germline assignment: CDR1 DFQATT and CDR2 SNEGSKA (reference sequence). V shed 3 bases, J shed 2 bases, and the junction held 6 bases outside the gene matches. This CDR3 contains 15 residues. The CDR3 coding sequence is TGCAGTGCTAGTCGGCTAGCGGGGGGCGCCTACGAGCAGTACTTC. It translates to CSASRLAGGAYEQYF.

In this sample, this clone turned up a few times. The chain recombines TRBV2 with TRBJ1-1; 8 bases are a match to TRBD1. The V gene end was trimmed by 5 bases and the J gene end by 8 bases; junction bases not matched to a gene: 7. Germline CDR1 and CDR2: SNHLY and FYNNEI. The CDR3 sequence is 13 residues long. The CDR3 loop reads CASSLGQGVEAFF. The CDR3 nucleotides read TGTGCCAGCAGTCTAGGACAGGGAGTCGAAGCTTTCTTT.

The rearrangement uses TRBV25-1 and TRBJ1-2, with D tentatively TRBD1 (5 bases). Germline CDR1 is MGHDK and CDR2 is SYGVNS. The CDR3 sequence is 14 residues long. V lost 4 bases and J 4 bases, leaving 13 bases between the germline ends. The CDR3 protein is CASSGGVDRYGYTF. CDR3 coding DNA: TGTGCCAGCAGTGGGGGGGTGGACCGCTATGGCTACACCTTC.

The V and J genes are TRBV5-1 and TRBJ2-1; no reliable D call. The CDR3 totals 14 residues. The germline gives CDR1 SGHRS, CDR2 YFSETQ. The V end was cut by 4 bases, the J end by 7 bases, with 15 bases between. The CDR3: CASSIPSVGNEQFF. The CDR3 DNA is TGCGCCAGCAGCATCCCGTCGGTGGGGAATGAGCAGTTCTTC.

The rearrangement joins TRBV19 to TRBJ2-3; 7 nucleotides match TRBD2. The length of the CDR3 is 16 residues. Germline V gene lookup returns CDR1 LNHDA and CDR2 SQIVND (reference sequence). V was clipped by 3 bases and J by 0 bases; unmatched bases: 6. CDR3 sequence reads: CASSIGGSRSTDTQYF. The CDR3 bases are TGTGCCAGTAGTATCGGGGGGTCTAGGAGCACAGATACGCAGTATTTT.

This clone appeared a few times. The rearrangement links TRBV15 to TRBJ2-7, with 10 bases lining up with TRBD1. Germline assignment: CDR1 LNHNV and CDR2 YYDKDF (reference sequence). The CDR3 loop spans 16 amino acids. Unmatched junction bases numbered 9, after V lost 1 base and J lost 6 bases. The CDR3 sequence is CATSRVSGTGVAEQYF. The CDR3 DNA follows: TGTGCCACCAGCAGAGTCTCCGGGACAGGGGTAGCCGAGCAGTACTTC.

This chain joins TRBV14 and TRBJ1-1; a possible D gene is TRBD1 (5 bases). The germline V and J ends were trimmed by 7 bases and 1 base, with 10 bases remaining between them. The germline gives CDR1 SGHDN, CDR2 FVKESK. This CDR3 spans 13 amino acids. The CDR3 nucleotides are TGTGCCAGCACGGACATTCCGAACACTGAAGCTTTCTTT. Encoded protein: CASTDIPNTEAFF.

The gene calls are TRBV30 and TRBJ1-3; 8 bases line up with TRBD1. The CDR3 consists of 18 residues. J was trimmed by 2 bases and V by 0 bases; bases with no gene match: 12. The germline V gene has CDR1 GTSNPN and CDR2 SVGIG (reference sequence). DNA of the CDR3: TGTGCCTGGAGTGTACCCGGGGCAGGGGGCCTGACTGGAAACACCATATATTTT. It specifies CAWSVPGAGGLTGNTIYF. The full variable domain, with the rest looked up from reference TRBV30 and TRBJ1-3, is SQTIHQWPATLVQPVGSPLSLECTVEGTSNPNLYWYRQAAGRGLQLLFYSVGIGQISSEVPQNLSASRPQDRQFILSSKKLLLSDSGFYLCAWSVPGAGGLTGNTIYFGEGSWLTVV.

V is TRBV6-6 and J is TRBJ1-5; TRBD1 is a possible D gene (6 bases). This CDR3 has 16 residues. V was shortened by 5 bases and J by 6 bases, with 20 bases between the two germline ends. Germline V gives CDR1 MNHNY, CDR2 SVGAGI (reference sequence). CDR3 nucleotide sequence: TGTGCCAGCAGTGCCAAAGGGGCAGGGGTTGGTCAGCCCCAGCATTTT. This encodes CASSAKGAGVGQPQHF.

The V call is TRBV6-2 or TRBV6-3, the J call TRBJ1-5; D gene uncertain. V shed 4 bases and J shed 7 bases, with 8 bases lying between them. CDR1 and CDR2 (germline): MNHEY, SVGEGT. The CDR3 sequence is 12 residues long. The CDR3 sequence: CASSWRLQPQHF. The CDR3 nucleotides read TGTGCCAGCAGTTGGCGGCTGCAGCCCCAGCATTTT.

This chain connects TRBV18 to TRBJ1-1; D is perhaps TRBD1 (6 bases). V was trimmed by 2 bases and J by 4 bases, leaving 11 bases between them. This CDR3 spans 14 amino acids. CDR1 and CDR2 (germline): KGHSH, LQKENI. This CDR3 reads CASSPSQGITEAFF. CDR3 nucleotide sequence: TGTGCCAGCTCACCAAGTCAGGGGATCACTGAAGCTTTCTTT.

V is TRBV2 and J is TRBJ1-2; a possible D gene is TRBD1 (5 bases). The CDR3 length is 14 residues. CDR1 is SNHLY and CDR2 is FYNNEI in the germline V gene. V was clipped by 0 bases and J by 8 bases, with 13 bases between them. CDR3 region: CASSEAGQAGGYTF. The CDR3 nucleotides are TGTGCCAGCAGTGAAGCTGGCCAGGCAGGGGGCTACACCTTC.

The chain combines TRBV3-1 (or the pseudogene TRBV3-2) with TRBJ2-7; D possibly corresponds to TRBD1 (6 bases). Germline-derived CDR1 and CDR2 are LGHDT and YNNKEL (reference sequence). The length of the CDR3 is 15 residues. V lost 4 bases and J 5 bases, leaving 18 bases between the germline ends. DNA of the CDR3: TGTGCCAGCAGCCCCCGGTCCAGGGGAAACAACGAGCAGTACTTC. This sequence encodes CASSPRSRGNNEQYF.

The chain joins TRBV6-6 to TRBJ1-5; 10 nucleotides line up with TRBD1. V gave up 5 bases and J gave up 7 bases; unmatched junction bases: 14. Germline CDR1 MNHNY, CDR2 SVGAGI (reference sequence). The CDR3 is 17 residues long. Here the CDR3 reads CASSPHLRDRGGQPQHF. CDR3 nucleotides: TGTGCCAGCAGTCCACATCTCAGGGACAGGGGAGGCCAGCCCCAGCATTTT.

The J gene is TRBJ2-7, the V gene TRBV21-1; the D segment call TRBD1 is taken from the table without a DNA check. TRBV21-1 is classified as a pseudogene. This CDR3 comprises 13 residues. The CDR3 reads CASRQALSYEQYF. The DNA for the CDR3 is TGTGCCAGCAGACAGGCACTTTCCTACGAGCAGTACTTC.

The J gene is TRBJ2-1, the V gene TRBV4-3, with TRBD1 identical over 8 bases. Germline V gives CDR1 LGHNA, CDR2 YSLEER. Trimming took 4 bases from V and 2 from J; bases not matched to a gene: 7. The CDR3 length is 16 residues. The CDR3: CASSLRQGLTYNEQFF. The CDR3 nucleotides read TGCGCCAGCAGCCTCCGACAGGGGCTTACCTACAATGAGCAGTTCTTC.

The chain links TRBV7-9 to TRBJ2-7; D gene unclear. The CDR3 covers 13 residues. V was shortened by 3 bases and J by 5 bases, with 11 bases between the two germline ends. Per the germline V gene, CDR1 is SEHNR and CDR2 is FQNEAQ (reference sequence). The chain's CDR3 is CASSFMVIDEQYF. Here the CDR3 DNA reads TGTGCCAGCAGCTTCATGGTGATCGACGAGCAGTACTTC.

This CDR3 is CASGPPGTGNYGYTF. CDR3 sequence (DNA): TGTGCTAGTGGTCCACCCGGGACGGGAAACTATGGCTACACCTTC. The J gene is TRBJ1-2, the V gene TRBV12-5; D may be TRBD1 (5 bases). This CDR3 comprises 15 residues. Deletions cut 5 bases from V and 2 bases from J, with 15 bases between. The germline gives CDR1 LGHNT, CDR2 FRNRAP.

The CDR3 DNA reads TGTGCCAGCAGCCAAGGGGTTAGCGGGGGGCCCTCCTACGAGCAGTACTTC. Translating gives CASSQGVSGGPSYEQYF. V usage is TRBV14 and J usage is TRBJ2-7; 10 bases fit TRBD2. From germline, CDR1 is SGHDN and CDR2 FVKESK. The trim removed 1 base at V and 0 bases at J, leaving 6 bases unmatched. CDR3 length equals 17 residues.

V usage is TRBV6-2 or TRBV6-3 and J usage is TRBJ2-7; TRBD1 matches 8 bases. Germline loops: CDR1 MNHEY, CDR2 SVGEGT. The CDR3 is 14 residues long. The J segment lost 5 bases and the V segment lost 5 bases, leaving 8 bases of the junction unmatched. The CDR3 DNA sequence: TGTGCCAGCAGTAAATCAGGGGGCGGAGACGAGCAGTACTTC. Encoded protein: CASSKSGGGDEQYF.

This clone has a single count. The CDR3 here is CASSERTSFSYNEQFF. The CDR3 coding sequence is TGTGCCAGCAGCGAACGGACTTCCTTCTCCTACAATGAGCAGTTCTTC. The V gene is TRBV11-2, the J gene TRBJ2-1, with D possibly matching TRBD2 (5 bases). The germline CDR1 and CDR2 sequences are SGHAT and FQNNGV. V was clipped by 5 bases and J by 0 bases, with 14 bases between them. The CDR3 is 16 residues long. Looking up the rest from reference TRBV11-2 and TRBJ2-1 gives the full variable domain: EAGVAQSPRYKIIEKRQSVAFWCNPISGHATLYWYQQILGQGPKLLIQFQNNGVVDDSQLPKDRFSAERLKGVDSTLKIQPAKLEDSAVYLCASSERTSFSYNEQFFGPGTRLTVL.

The chain is built from TRBV4-1 and TRBJ1-3; D gene ambiguous. The CDR3 spans 16 residues. The V and J ends lost 4 bases and 0 bases respectively, with 13 bases between them. The V gene's germline CDR1 is MGHRA and CDR2 YSYEKL. The CDR3 region has the DNA TGCGCCAGCAGCCGAGGCGTAGCCAGCTCTGGAAACACCATATATTTT. Residues: CASSRGVASSGNTIYF.

This chain links TRBV16 with TRBJ1-1; D is unresolved. The V gene's germline CDR1 is KGHSY and CDR2 FQNENV. This CDR3 contains 15 residues. V was clipped by 1 base and J by 1 base, with 10 bases between them. CDR3 nucleotide sequence: TGTGCCAGCAGCCAATTTGTGCTTTCGAACACTGAAGCTTTCTTT. Encoded protein: CASSQFVLSNTEAFF. The full variable domain, its missing parts supplied by reference TRBV16 and TRBJ1-1, is GEEVAQTPKHLVRGEGQKAKLYCAPIKGHSYVFWYQQVLKNEFKFLISFQNENVFDETGMPKERFSAKCLPNSPCSLEIQATKLEDSAVYFCASSQFVLSNTEAFFGQGTRLTVV.

The rearrangement uses TRBV3-1 (or the pseudogene TRBV3-2) and TRBJ1-2; 8 bases map to TRBD1. Germline V gene sequence: CDR1 LGHDT, CDR2 YNNKEL (reference sequence). V trimming: 4 bases; J trimming: 8 bases; junction bases outside the gene matches: 3. The CDR3 runs 12 residues. The CDR3 here is CASSLRQGGYTF. CDR3 bases: TGTGCCAGCAGCCTTCGACAGGGGGGCTACACCTTC.